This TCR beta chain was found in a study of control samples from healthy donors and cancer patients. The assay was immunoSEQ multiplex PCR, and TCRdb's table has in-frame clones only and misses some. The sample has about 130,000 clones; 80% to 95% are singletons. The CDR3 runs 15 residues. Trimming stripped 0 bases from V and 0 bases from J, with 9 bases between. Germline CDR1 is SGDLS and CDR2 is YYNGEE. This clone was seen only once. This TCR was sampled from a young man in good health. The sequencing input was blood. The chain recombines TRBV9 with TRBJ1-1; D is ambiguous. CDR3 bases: TGTGCCAGCAGCGTAGGAGGAGACCTGAACACTGAAGCTTTCTTT. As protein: CASSVGGDLNTEAFF.